A single sample gave rise to the 6 T cell receptor beta chains below, sequenced in a study of siplizumab effects on memory and regulatory T cells. Sequenced by immunoSEQ multiplex PCR; TCRdb stores in-frame clones only, minus some. This sample has around 100,000 clones, with approximately 94% found just once. Material for sequencing was non-Treg CD4+ T cells sorted from blood. Source of these receptors: a human donor in good health.

The rearrangement uses TRBV28 and TRBJ1-2, with D possibly TRBD1 on 5 matching bases. Per germline, CDR1 MDHEN and CDR2 SYDVKM. The CDR3 sequence is 17 residues long. Trimming removed 3 bases at V and 2 bases at J, with 19 bases between. CDR3 in DNA: TGTGCCAGCAGTTTTTTGAACACTTCCCCAGGGAACTATGGCTACACCTTC. This sequence encodes CASSFLNTSPGNYGYTF.

This clone was recorded once. This chain connects TRBV7-9 to TRBJ2-3, with D possibly called TRBD1 or TRBD2 (6 bases each). The CDR3 extends over 14 amino acids. The V and J ends lost 6 bases and 1 base respectively, with 11 bases between them. Germline assignment: CDR1 SEHNR and CDR2 FQNEAQ (reference sequence). CDR3 residues: CASRGGQGTDTQYF. CDR3 nucleotide sequence: TGTGCCAGCAGGGGGGGCCAGGGCACAGATACGCAGTATTTT.

The chain employs TRBV28 and TRBJ2-5, with TRBD1 identical over 10 bases. The V and J ends lost 5 bases and 4 bases, in that order; junction bases with no gene match: 10. Germline CDR1 and CDR2: MDHEN and SYDVKM. The CDR3 is 16 residues long. The CDR3 spells CASSPTGGIEGETQYF. The CDR3 DNA sequence: TGTGCCAGCAGTCCGACAGGGGGCATTGAGGGAGAGACCCAGTACTTC.

The table lists this clone with a count of one. The chain uses TRBV6-1 and TRBJ2-5, with 10 bases that match TRBD2. This CDR3 is 14 amino acids long. V lost 6 bases, J lost 4 bases, and 5 bases stayed unmatched. From germline, CDR1 is MNHNS and CDR2 SASEGT. The CDR3 nucleotides read TGTGCCAGCAGAGTAGCGGGAGGAGGAGAGACCCAGTACTTC. Amino acid sequence: CASRVAGGGETQYF.

The rearrangement links TRBV6-5 to TRBJ1-1, with unresolved D. The germline gives CDR1 MNHEY, CDR2 SVGAGI. The CDR3 has 15 amino acids. Deletions cut 0 bases from V and 0 bases from J, with 8 bases between. Written as DNA, the CDR3 is TGTGCCAGCAGTTACTCGACTGGGCTGAACACTGAAGCTTTCTTT. Its translation is CASSYSTGLNTEAFF.

This clone was picked up one time. V and J are TRBV5-6 and TRBJ1-2; D possibly corresponds to TRBD1 (6 bases). Germline CDR1 and CDR2: SGHDT and YYEEEE. The CDR3 is 14 amino acids. V lost 4 bases and J 2 bases, leaving 12 bases between the germline ends. The chain's CDR3 is CASSLGTLNYGYTF. The CDR3 region has the DNA TGTGCCAGCAGCCTAGGGACACTCAACTATGGCTACACCTTC.